This T cell receptor beta chain was sequenced in a study of T-cell memory formation after mild COVID-19. Overall study results and limits: Those CD4+ clones that contracted were mainly in CM and EM (CD8+ ones in EMRA).

Constant-segment primers were used for 5'RACE, and the resulting TCR alpha and TCR beta cDNA libraries carried sample barcodes and UMIs. TCRdb reanalysed the 5' RACE reads using MiXCR and keeps one entry per CDR3 protein. Seen here are roughly 130,000 distinct CDR3 sequences, roughly 6% observed once, and the top ten hold around 2%. The sample holds many counts of this clonotype. Its antigen is currently unknown. This receptor was taken from an adult woman who had mild COVID-19 (a few samples of this study predate the infection). Cell type and time point are not known. Sequencing was done on a sample of PBMCs or a T cell subset sorted from them (not recorded which).

CDR3 loop: CASSLGGQGNSPLHF. In nucleotides, the CDR3 is TGTGCCAGCAGCTTAGGGGGACAGGGGAATTCACCCCTCCACTTT. The V and J genes are TRBV7-8 and TRBJ1-6; 10 bases match TRBD1. Germline lookup yields CDR1 SGHVS and CDR2 FQNEAQ. Trimming removed 1 base from V and 7 bases from J; junction bases left unmatched: 1. The CDR3 loop spans 15 amino acids. The full variable domain, rest sourced from reference TRBV7-8 and TRBJ1-6, is GAGVSQSPRYKVAKRGQDVALRCDPISGHVSLFWYQQALGQGPEFLTYFQNEAQLDKSGLPSDRFFAERPEGSVSTLKIQRTQQEDSAVYLCASSLGGQGNSPLHFGNGTRLTVT.